The text below deals with one TCR beta chain. What it binds is not known. The data derive from a study of early stage breast cancer tumors. Study overall: About 80% of the 16 invasive tumors were ER+, PR+ and HER2-. Study-level points and caveats: Most shared enriched TCRB sequences were commonly generated ones. In most of the 16 patients, blood comparison separated tumor from normal breast.

Blood replicates held 0.5 ug DNA, tumor or normal breast approximately 1.5 ug, two each. Some clones are missing from TCRdb's copy, which holds only in-frame ones; the method was immunoSEQ multiplex PCR. Counted here are about 72,000 clones, around four fifths occurring once; the ten biggest clones make up around 3.4%. The CDR3 totals 15 residues. With V trimmed by 4 bases and J by 4 bases, 10 bases remained unmatched. The germline gives CDR1 SGHRS, CDR2 YFSETQ. The origin of this receptor is a person aged 55 to 70 with breast cancer. The sample taken for sequencing was blood. The chain combines TRBV5-1 with TRBJ1-1, with 7 bases identical to TRBD1. The CDR3 coding sequence is TGCGCCAGCAGCACCTCCGGGACAGTGGGCACTGAAGCTTTCTTT. Protein: CASSTSGTVGTEAFF.